Below, 5 T cell receptor beta chains from the same sample are listed, as sequenced in a study of blood T cell repertoires in COVID-19. Data came from immunoSEQ multiplex PCR; TCRdb stores just in-frame clones and leaves some out. The repertoire holds about 66,000 clones, with about 86% as singletons. Sequenced: peripheral blood. The receptors were gathered from a man aged 50 to 60 with active COVID-19.

This clone showed up just once. The J gene is TRBJ1-1, the V gene TRBV18; D call uncertain. Trimming removed 3 bases from V and 11 bases from J, with 10 bases in between. Looked up from germline, CDR1 is KGHSH and CDR2 is LQKENI. The CDR3 has 11 amino acids. The CDR3 DNA is TGTGCCAGCTCACCGGGAGGGCTCGCTTTCTTT. As protein: CASSPGGLAFF.

This clone was counted a single time. In nucleotides, the CDR3 is TGTGCCAGCAGCATGGGACAGGGGAATGAGCAGTTCTTC. Its translation: CASSMGQGNEQFF. The chain uses TRBV5-6 and TRBJ2-1; 10 nucleotides match TRBD1. The CDR3 is made up of 13 amino acids. CDR1 is SGHDT and CDR2 is YYEEEE in the germline V gene. V lost 4 bases to trimming and J lost 7 bases; unmatched junction nucleotides: 2.

J is TRBJ1-1 and V is TRBV7-9; 8 bases match TRBD1. The CDR3 runs to 12 residues. With 4 bases clipped from V and 12 bases from J, the junction kept 7 bases outside the gene matches. Germline assignment: CDR1 SEHNR and CDR2 FQNEAQ (reference sequence). CDR3: CASSSNRGKTFF. In nucleotides, the CDR3 is TGTGCCAGCAGCTCGAACAGGGGGAAAACTTTCTTT.

The chain uses TRBV3-1 (or the pseudogene TRBV3-2) and TRBJ1-2; TRBD1 agrees at 10 bases. Germline CDR1 is LGHDT and CDR2 is YNNKEL (reference sequence). CDR3 size: 18 residues. With V trimmed by 0 bases and J by 7 bases, 14 bases remained unmatched. The CDR3 region is CASSQDRDRGRSLSGYTF. The CDR3 DNA reads TGTGCCAGCAGCCAAGATCGAGACAGGGGGCGATCCCTCTCTGGCTACACCTTC.

This clone was seen only once. V gene TRBV6-1 combines with J gene TRBJ1-4; no definite D call. V was clipped by 2 bases and J by 5 bases, with 6 bases between them. Germline values: CDR1 MNHNS, CDR2 SASEGT. The length of the CDR3 is 13 residues. This CDR3 reads CASSETENEKLFF. The CDR3 nucleotides read TGTGCCAGCAGTGAAACAGAGAATGAAAAACTGTTTTTT.